A selection of T cell receptor beta chains follows, all from one sample in a study of CD8 T cells in ankylosing spondylitis. TCRdb fed the 5' RACE reads into MiXCR, producing one record per CDR3 protein. The sample holds 250,000 to 300,000 distinct CDR3 sequences; roughly 20% are singletons and the top ten take about 8%. Sequences were obtained from blood, either unsorted or a sorted T cell fraction (not recorded which). These receptors were collected from a male donor with ankylosing spondylitis or in good health (not recorded which). CDR3s include the opening cysteine and the closing phenylalanine or tryptophan. The D gene is left open where the match is weak. Rows may omit the clone size; those that give it use once, few, many or a size class.

v_call: TRBV5-5
d_call: TRBD2
clone_size: few
j_call: TRBJ2-3
cdr3_aa: CASSPGGTLTDTQYF
cdr3_nt: TGTGCCAGCAGCCCGGGGGGAACCCTCACAGATACGCAGTATTTT

v_call: TRBV6-5
d_call: NA
clone_size: many
j_call: TRBJ1-4
cdr3_aa: CASSYIDREKLFF
cdr3_nt: TGTGCCAGCAGTTACATCGACAGGGAAAAACTGTTTTTT

v_call: TRBV6-5
d_call: NA
clone_size: NA
j_call: TRBJ1-1
cdr3_aa: CASSNEGKAFF
cdr3_nt: TGTGCCAGCAGCAACGAGGGTAAAGCTTTCTTT

v_call: TRBV20-1
d_call: TRBD2
clone_size: NA
j_call: TRBJ2-3
cdr3_aa: CSAKAGSGVSTDTQYF
cdr3_nt: TGCAGTGCTAAGGCCGGTAGCGGGGTTAGCACAGATACGCAGTATTTT

v_call: TRBV24-1
d_call: NA
clone_size: NA
j_call: TRBJ2-5
cdr3_aa: CATSPAGVETQYF
cdr3_nt: TGTGCCACCAGTCCGGCCGGGGTTGAGACCCAGTACTTC

v_call: TRBV12-3/TRBV12-4
d_call: TRBD2
clone_size: few
j_call: TRBJ2-1
cdr3_aa: CASRTSGGVHYNEQFF
cdr3_nt: TGTGCCAGCAGAACTAGCGGGGGAGTTCACTACAATGAGCAGTTCTTC

v_call: TRBV12-3/TRBV12-4
d_call: TRBD1
clone_size: many
j_call: TRBJ1-6
cdr3_aa: CASSPRQGFNSPLHF
cdr3_nt: TGTGCCAGCAGTCCCCGACAGGGGTTCAATTCACCCCTCCACTTT

v_call: TRBV24-1
d_call: TRBD1
clone_size: NA
j_call: TRBJ2-2
cdr3_aa: CATSDASGQGFTGELFF
cdr3_nt: TGTGCCACCAGTGATGCGTCGGGACAGGGATTCACCGGGGAGCTGTTTTTT

v_call: TRBV9
d_call: TRBD2
clone_size: many
j_call: TRBJ2-1
cdr3_aa: CASSHVRLAGAPSSYNEQFF
cdr3_nt: TGTGCCAGCAGCCATGTACGACTAGCGGGGGCTCCGAGCTCCTACAATGAGCAGTTCTTC

v_call: TRBV4-1
d_call: TRBD1
clone_size: once
j_call: TRBJ2-4
cdr3_aa: CASSQDLGQGMAKNIQYF
cdr3_nt: TGCGCCAGCAGCCAAGACCTCGGACAGGGGATGGCCAAAAACATTCAGTACTTC

v_call: TRBV6-5
d_call: NA
clone_size: NA
j_call: TRBJ1-1
cdr3_aa: CASSYTRVGTEAFF
cdr3_nt: TGTGCCAGCAGTTATACCAGGGTAGGCACTGAAGCTTTCTTT

v_call: TRBV29-1
d_call: NA
clone_size: few
j_call: TRBJ1-1
cdr3_aa: CSVVGEGVTEAFF
cdr3_nt: TGCAGCGTGGTAGGGGAGGGGGTCACTGAAGCTTTCTTT

v_call: TRBV5-1
d_call: NA
clone_size: few
j_call: TRBJ1-2
cdr3_aa: CASSFENYGYTF
cdr3_nt: TGCGCCAGCAGCTTTGAAAACTATGGCTACACCTTC

v_call: TRBV7-2
d_call: NA
clone_size: NA
j_call: TRBJ2-5
cdr3_aa: CASSRLETQYF
cdr3_nt: TGTGCCAGCAGCCGTTTGGAGACCCAGTACTTC

v_call: TRBV20-1
d_call: TRBD1
clone_size: few
j_call: TRBJ1-2
cdr3_aa: CSAGTVNYGYTF
cdr3_nt: TGCAGTGCTGGGACAGTGAACTATGGCTACACCTTC

v_call: TRBV12-3/TRBV12-4
d_call: TRBD2
clone_size: NA
j_call: TRBJ2-1
cdr3_aa: CASRASGSRNEQFF
cdr3_nt: TGTGCCAGCAGGGCTAGCGGGAGTCGCAATGAGCAGTTCTTC

v_call: TRBV5-1
d_call: TRBD2
clone_size: many
j_call: TRBJ2-1
cdr3_aa: CASSLVALTSGSSNEQFF
cdr3_nt: TGCGCCAGCAGCTTGGTCGCCCTGACTAGCGGGAGTAGCAATGAGCAGTTCTTC